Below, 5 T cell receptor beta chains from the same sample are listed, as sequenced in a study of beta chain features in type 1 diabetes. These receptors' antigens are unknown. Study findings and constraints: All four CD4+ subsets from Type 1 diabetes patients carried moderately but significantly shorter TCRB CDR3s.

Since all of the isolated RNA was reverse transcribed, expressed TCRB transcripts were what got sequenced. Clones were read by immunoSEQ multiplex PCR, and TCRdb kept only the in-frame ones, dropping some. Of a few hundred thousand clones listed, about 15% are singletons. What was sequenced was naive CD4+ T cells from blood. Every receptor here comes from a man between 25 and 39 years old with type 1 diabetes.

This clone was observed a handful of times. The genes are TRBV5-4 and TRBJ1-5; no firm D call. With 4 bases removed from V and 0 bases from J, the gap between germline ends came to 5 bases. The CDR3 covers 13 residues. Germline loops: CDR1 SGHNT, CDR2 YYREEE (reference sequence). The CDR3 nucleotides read TGTGCCAGCAGCCGCGATAGCAATCAGCCCCAGCATTTT. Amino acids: CASSRDSNQPQHF.

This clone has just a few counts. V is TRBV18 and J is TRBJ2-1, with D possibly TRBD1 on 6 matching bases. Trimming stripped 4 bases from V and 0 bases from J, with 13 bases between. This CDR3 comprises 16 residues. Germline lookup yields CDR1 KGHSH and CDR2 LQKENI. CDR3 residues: CASSLTTGISYNEQFF. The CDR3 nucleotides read TGTGCCAGCTCACTAACTACAGGGATCTCCTACAATGAGCAGTTCTTC. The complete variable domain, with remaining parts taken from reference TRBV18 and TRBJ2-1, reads NAGVMQNPRHLVRRRGQEARLRCSPMKGHSHVYWYRQLPEEGLKFMVYLQKENIIDESGMPKERFSAEFPKEGPSILRIQQVVRGDSAAYFCASSLTTGISYNEQFFGPGTRLTVL.

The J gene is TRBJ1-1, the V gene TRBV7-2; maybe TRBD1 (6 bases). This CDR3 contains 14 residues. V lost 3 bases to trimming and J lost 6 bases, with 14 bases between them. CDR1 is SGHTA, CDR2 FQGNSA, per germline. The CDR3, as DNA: TGTGCCAGCAGCTTTGGGCAGGGGAATTCTGAAGCTTTCTTT. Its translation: CASSFGQGNSEAFF.

The CDR3 coding sequence is TGTGCCTGGAGTGTTTCGTCCGGGGACTATGGCTACACCTTC. Residues: CAWSVSSGDYGYTF. V and J are TRBV30 and TRBJ1-2; D is uncertain. This CDR3 contains 14 residues. Trimming took off 0 bases at V and 3 bases at J, with 11 bases between the two ends. Germline V gene data show CDR1 as GTSNPN and CDR2 as SVGIG (reference sequence).

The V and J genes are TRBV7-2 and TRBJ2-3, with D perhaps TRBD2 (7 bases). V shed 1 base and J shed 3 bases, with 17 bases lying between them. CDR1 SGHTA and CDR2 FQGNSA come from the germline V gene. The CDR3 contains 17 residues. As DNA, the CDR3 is TGTGCCAGCAGCTTAGGGGGGGGCGGCGGGAGAACAGATACGCAGTATTTT. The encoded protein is CASSLGGGGGRTDTQYF.